This T cell receptor (beta chain) was retrieved from a study of blood T cell repertoires in COVID-19 (dated by TCRdb to about 2020). Regarding the research as a whole: Samples covering the acute and convalescent phases of COVID-19 were provided by collaborators in the United States, Italy and Spain. Samples were obtained from the ongoing ImmuneRACE study (first 160 participants) and from approximately 1,200 subjects provided by 6 global collaborators. Where HLA class I and class II types were available, the types were taken from metadata supplied by the sample provider, not from assay-based typing. A de-identified subject ID, COVID-19 status, age in years and sex were almost always included in the sample metadata. Subjects who had been exposed to COVID-19, were actively infected with it, or had recovered from it provided the deeply sampled blood TCRbeta repertoires that made up the dataset. The repertoires were made available in a free public database intended to serve as a resource for research on the immune response to SARS-CoV-2. The prospective study material was composed of cDNA or gDNA derived from T cells, B-cell-depleted T cells, or PBMCs.

The immunoSEQ Assay, a bias-controlled multiplex PCR, was used to amplify TCRbeta CDR3 regions from genomic DNA. Concerning the study's data processing: The number of nucleated cells in each sample was estimated from the amplification of reference gene primers within the assay. To quantify the absolute abundance of each unique TCRbeta CDR3 rearrangement, sequence reads were collapsed and filtered. For each sample, productive Simpson clonality was calculated as the square root of Simpson's diversity index across productive rearrangements. TCRdb retrieved this table from immuneACCESS and kept in-frame rearrangements only. Not all clones are present; in checked studies, unresolved V genes account for under half, and no reason is known for the remainder. The V and J calls and the clone size are those of that table, but D and trimming were determined from the DNA. The sample profile shows around 180,000 clones; approximately 87% of them were found once. Of the sample, roughly 20% is held by the ten largest clones.

Looking up the germline V gene yields CDR1 SGDLS and CDR2 YYNGEE. Relative to germline, V is 0 bases shorter and J is 5 bases shorter, with 15 bases between their ends. From the cysteine up to the phenylalanine, the CDR3 has a length of 15 residues. This entry keeps only the CDR3 DNA: 45 bases, framed from base 1. The full study reports these points: How much clinical and demographic metadata was included differed by source and by participant, and the metadata was provided uncurated.

About this clone itself: Its antigen remains undetermined. Per-base qualities were not stored, and no clone one base away is much larger.

One collaborating source in Seattle enrolled patients while the patients were actively infected and followed the patients over time throughout the course of disease. Collaborating institutions collected whole blood in K2EDTA tubes following their own protocols. For TCRbeta analysis, collaborators shipped samples in one of three forms: frozen whole blood, isolated PBMCs, or DNA extracted from either of those sample types. The sequence joins TRBV9 to TRBJ2-7; 6 matching bases give a weak D call of TRBD1. This TCR came from a person between 70 and 80 years old with COVID-19, enrolled during active disease. Input material: peripheral blood. This receptor has the CDR3 CASSVDNRAGNEQYF. In nucleotide form, the sequence is TGTGCCAGCAGCGTAGACAACAGGGCTGGGAACGAGCAGTACTTC.